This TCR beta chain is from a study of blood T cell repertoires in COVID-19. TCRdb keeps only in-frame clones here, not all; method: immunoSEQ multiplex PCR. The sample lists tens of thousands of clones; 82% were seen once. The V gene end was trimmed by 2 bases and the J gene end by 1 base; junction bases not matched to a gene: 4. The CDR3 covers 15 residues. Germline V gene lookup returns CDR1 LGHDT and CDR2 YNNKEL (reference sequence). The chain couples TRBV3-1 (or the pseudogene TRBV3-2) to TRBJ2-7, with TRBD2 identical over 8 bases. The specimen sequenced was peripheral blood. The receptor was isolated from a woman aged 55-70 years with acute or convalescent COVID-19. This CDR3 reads CASSQLAGMSYEQYF. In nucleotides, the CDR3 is TGTGCCAGCAGCCAATTAGCGGGGATGTCCTACGAGCAGTACTTC.